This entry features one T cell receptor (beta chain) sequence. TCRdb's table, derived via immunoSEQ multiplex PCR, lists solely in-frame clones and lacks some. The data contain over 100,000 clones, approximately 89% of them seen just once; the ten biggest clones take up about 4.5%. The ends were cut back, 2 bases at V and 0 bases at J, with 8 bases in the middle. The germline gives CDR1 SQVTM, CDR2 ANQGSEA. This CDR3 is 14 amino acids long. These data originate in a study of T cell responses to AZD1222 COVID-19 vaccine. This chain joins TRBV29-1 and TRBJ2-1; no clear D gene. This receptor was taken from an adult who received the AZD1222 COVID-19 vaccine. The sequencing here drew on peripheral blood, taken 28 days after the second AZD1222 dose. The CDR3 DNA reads TGCAGCGTTGAAAGATTATTCTCCTACAATGAGCAGTTCTTC. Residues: CSVERLFSYNEQFF.